This TCR beta chain was captured in a study of neoadjuvant anti-PD-1 for oral cavity cancer. Whole-study results and caveats: Larger post-treatment preexisting tumor clones tracked with greater tumor shrinkage. Only three patients per response group were TCR-analyzed; validation needed.

Stage II-IVA oral cavity squamous cell carcinoma was new and untreated by systemic or radiation therapy. As for this clone: Its antigen is currently unknown.

The CDR3 consists of 11 residues. V was pared by 2 bases and J by 7 bases, with 6 bases between. Germline values: CDR1 KGHSH, CDR2 LQKENI. Method: immunoSEQ multiplex PCR; TCRdb's copy keeps in-frame clones and lacks some. The sample lists around 7,600 clones, roughly 50% occurring once. The chain uses TRBV18 and TRBJ2-7, with D unclear. The sample was tumor tissue, taken before nivolumab (anti-PD-1) treatment. This sequence originates from a person between 40 and 85 years old with oral cavity squamous cell carcinoma. CDR3 residues: CASSPGKEQYF. The DNA of the CDR3 is TGTGCCAGCTCACCAGGGAAGGAGCAGTACTTC.